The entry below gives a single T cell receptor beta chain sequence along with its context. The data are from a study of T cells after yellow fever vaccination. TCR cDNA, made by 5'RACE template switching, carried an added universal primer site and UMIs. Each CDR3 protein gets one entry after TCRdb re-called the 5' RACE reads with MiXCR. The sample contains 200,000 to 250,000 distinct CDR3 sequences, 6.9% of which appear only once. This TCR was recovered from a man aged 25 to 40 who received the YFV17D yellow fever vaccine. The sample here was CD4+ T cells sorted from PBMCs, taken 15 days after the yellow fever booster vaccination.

CDR3 in amino acids: CAWSVILAGVSEQFF. DNA for the CDR3: TGTGCCTGGAGTGTTATACTAGCGGGAGTTTCTGAGCAGTTCTTC. The chain recombines TRBV30 with TRBJ2-1; TRBD2 agrees at 11 bases. V shed 0 bases, J shed 9 bases, and the junction held 7 bases outside the gene matches. The CDR3 loop spans 15 amino acids. CDR1 GTSNPN and CDR2 SVGIG come from the germline V gene (reference sequence). The whole variable domain, filled in from reference TRBV30 and TRBJ2-1, reads SQTIHQWPATLVQPVGSPLSLECTVEGTSNPNLYWYRQAAGRGLQLLFYSVGIGQISSEVPQNLSASRPQDRQFILSSKKLLLSDSGFYLCAWSVILAGVSEQFFGPGTRLTVL.